Shown below are 28 T cell receptor beta chains from a single sample sequenced in a study of CD4 T cells in relation to SARS-CoV-2 and coronaviruses (dated by TCRdb to the early 2020s). Libraries were prepared through the immunoSEQ multiplex PCR assay. Drawn from immuneACCESS, this table holds only the in-frame rearrangements with V and J called that TCRdb kept. Clones are partly lost; checked studies trace under half to an unresolved V gene and leave the rest unexplained. The sample contains roughly 71,000 clones, over 70% of them found a single time. Of the sample, 1.6% falls within the top ten clones. CD4+ T cells from unexposed donors were collected before the COVID-19 pandemic (2011-2018). Sequenced: memory CD4+ T cells from PBMCs. This sample's cell subset or site label indicates: memory (non-naive) CD4+ T cells. The source of these receptors is a human donor in good health.

This clone was seen just once. The chain links TRBV19 to TRBJ2-1; tentatively, D is TRBD1 or TRBD2 (5 bases each). Trimming cost V 1 base and J 9 bases, with 10 bases left between them. The CDR3 totals 13 residues. The germline V gene encodes CDR1 LNHDA and CDR2 SQIVND (reference sequence). CDR3 sequence reads: CASSIVGDGEQFF. The CDR3 nucleotides are TGTGCCAGTAGTATAGTAGGGGACGGTGAGCAGTTCTTC.

The gene calls are TRBV28 and TRBJ2-7, with a tentative D call TRBD2 (5 bases). The germline V gene encodes CDR1 MDHEN and CDR2 SYDVKM. V was clipped by 6 bases and J by 0 bases, with 12 bases between them. The CDR3 is 14 amino acids. Here the CDR3 reads CASSRFEGSYEQYF. The CDR3 region has the DNA TGTGCCAGCAGCAGATTCGAGGGCTCCTACGAGCAGTACTTC.

This clone showed up just a few times. The chain couples TRBV6-2 or TRBV6-3 to TRBJ1-2, with a possible D match to TRBD1 (5 bases). Germline V CDR1 and CDR2: MNHEY, SVGEGT. This CDR3 comprises 14 residues. V lost 5 bases to trimming and J lost 2 bases, with 12 bases between them. The CDR3 region has the DNA TGTGCCAGCAGTAGAGGTTCAGGGAACTATGGCTACACCTTC. This gives the protein CASSRGSGNYGYTF.

This chain links TRBV2 with TRBJ2-3, with D unresolved. Trimming took off 7 bases at V and 0 bases at J, with 5 bases between the two ends. The CDR3 runs 12 residues. The germline CDR1 and CDR2 sequences are SNHLY and FYNNEI. The CDR3 loop reads CASKRSTDTQYF. The CDR3 DNA sequence: TGTGCCAGCAAAAGGAGCACAGATACGCAGTATTTT.

This chain links TRBV5-1 with TRBJ2-2; D remains unclear. V was pared by 2 bases and J by 1 base, with 6 bases between. Looked up from germline, CDR1 is SGHRS and CDR2 is YFSETQ. The CDR3 has 14 residues. CDR3 loop: CASSLTQNTGELFF. As DNA, the CDR3 is TGCGCCAGCAGCTTAACACAGAACACCGGGGAGCTGTTTTTT.

The rearrangement links TRBV12-3 or TRBV12-4 to TRBJ1-6; no reliable D call. Deletions cut 5 bases from V and 10 bases from J, with 12 bases between. This CDR3 contains 13 residues. CDR3 nucleotides: TGTGCCAGCAGTGGGTTAGGGAGCTCACCCCTCCACTTT. Amino acids: CASSGLGSSPLHF.

The chain carries TRBV6-5 and TRBJ1-2; 8 nucleotides align to TRBD1. Unmatched junction bases numbered 10, after V lost 6 bases and J lost 7 bases. This CDR3 has 14 amino acids. Looked up from germline, CDR1 is MNHEY and CDR2 is SVGAGI. The CDR3 DNA sequence: TGTGCCAGCAGCGATGGAGACAGGGGTCGTGGCTACACCTTC. It translates to CASSDGDRGRGYTF.

This chain connects TRBV18 to TRBJ1-1; unclear D gene. Trimming stripped 0 bases from V and 4 bases from J, with 6 bases between. This CDR3 is 13 amino acids long. Per germline, CDR1 KGHSH and CDR2 LQKENI. The CDR3 DNA reads TGTGCCAGCTCACCACCGGGAGGCACTGAAGCTTTCTTT. This codes for CASSPPGGTEAFF.

The gene calls are TRBV6-5 and TRBJ2-3, with D perhaps TRBD2 (6 bases). Looked up from germline, CDR1 is MNHEY and CDR2 is SVGAGI. The CDR3 spans 14 residues. Between the trimmed V and J ends, which lost 5 bases and 2 bases, there was a span of 11 bases. This CDR3 is CASSRLVNTDTQYF. CDR3 coding DNA: TGTGCCAGCAGTAGACTAGTGAACACAGATACGCAGTATTTT.

This clone was detected a few times. This rearrangement joins TRBV6-6 to TRBJ2-3; 8 bases map to TRBD2. Germline CDR1 is MNHNY and CDR2 is SVGAGI (reference sequence). J lost 5 bases, V lost 2 bases, and 0 bases had no gene match. This CDR3 spans 13 amino acids. CDR3 protein: CASSYREGDTQYF. DNA for the CDR3: TGTGCCAGCAGTTACCGGGAGGGAGATACGCAGTATTTT.

The chain combines TRBV28 with TRBJ2-3, with 12 bases identical to TRBD2. CDR1 is MDHEN, CDR2 SYDVKM, per germline. Trimming at V came to 6 bases and at J to 4 bases, leaving 5 bases not matched to a gene. This CDR3 spans 15 amino acids. The CDR3 here is CASSLTSGRSDTQYF. CDR3 nucleotide sequence: TGTGCCAGCAGCCTCACTAGCGGGAGGTCAGATACGCAGTATTTT.

The CDR3 sequence: CASSQARLADTQYF. The DNA for the CDR3 is TGTGCCAGCAGCCAAGCCAGACTAGCAGATACGCAGTATTTT. This chain uses TRBV3-1 (or the pseudogene TRBV3-2) with TRBJ2-3; D is perhaps TRBD2 (6 bases). This CDR3 contains 14 residues. Germline-derived CDR1 and CDR2 are LGHDT and YNNKEL (reference sequence). The V and J ends lost 1 base and 4 bases respectively, with 9 bases between them.

V usage is TRBV24-1 and J usage is TRBJ2-3; the match to TRBD1 covers 11 bases. The germline CDR1 and CDR2 sequences are KGHDR and SFDVKD. CDR3 length: 15 residues. Germline trimming cut 4 bases from V and 7 bases from J; bases unmatched to any gene: 6. CDR3 coding DNA: TGTGCCACCAGTGACCCGGGACAGGGGGGGAATACGCAGTATTTT. Its protein product is CATSDPGQGGNTQYF.

The genes are TRBV28 and TRBJ2-3; 10 nucleotides align to TRBD2. In germline, CDR1 is MDHEN, CDR2 SYDVKM. V was pared by 5 bases and J by 5 bases, with 4 bases of the junction left unmatched. This CDR3 is 14 amino acids long. The CDR3: CASSAGLARDTQYF. The CDR3 nucleotides read TGTGCCAGCAGTGCGGGACTAGCGCGAGATACGCAGTATTTT.

This clone was found a few times. V gene TRBV18 combines with J gene TRBJ2-5; 8 bases are shared with TRBD1. The CDR3 runs to 15 residues. The junction had 7 bases not matched to a gene; V was cut back by 2 bases and J by 5 bases. Germline V lookup: CDR1 KGHSH, CDR2 LQKENI. The CDR3 coding sequence is TGTGCCAGCTCACCAACGGCAGGGGGCATGGAGACCCAGTACTTC. This encodes CASSPTAGGMETQYF. The complete variable domain, with remaining parts taken from reference TRBV18 and TRBJ2-5, reads NAGVMQNPRHLVRRRGQEARLRCSPMKGHSHVYWYRQLPEEGLKFMVYLQKENIIDESGMPKERFSAEFPKEGPSILRIQQVVRGDSAAYFCASSPTAGGMETQYFGPGTRLLVL.

The chain recombines TRBV6-1 with TRBJ2-7, with TRBD1 as a possible D gene (6 bases). Deletions cut 3 bases from V and 6 bases from J, with 12 bases between. Germline CDR1 MNHNS, CDR2 SASEGT. The CDR3 covers 13 residues. Here the CDR3 DNA reads TGTGCCAGCAGTGAGGACAGTTACGTCGAGCAGTACTTC. Its translation is CASSEDSYVEQYF.

The chain has TRBV10-2 and TRBJ1-2, with D possibly matching TRBD1 (5 bases). Germline loops: CDR1 WSHSY, CDR2 SAAADI. The CDR3 covers 13 residues. The V end was cut by 4 bases, the J end by 4 bases, with 10 bases between. The CDR3 here is CASSGQGPYGYTF. The CDR3 DNA reads TGCGCCAGCAGTGGGCAGGGACCCTATGGCTACACCTTC.

The rearrangement links TRBV3-1 (or the pseudogene TRBV3-2) to TRBJ1-5; the D gene is possibly TRBD1 (5 bases). The CDR3 loop spans 14 amino acids. V was clipped by 1 base and J by 1 base, with 5 bases between them. In germline, CDR1 is LGHDT, CDR2 YNNKEL (reference sequence). CDR3 sequence: CASSQGQSNQPQHF. For the CDR3, the DNA is TGTGCCAGCAGCCAAGGACAGAGCAATCAGCCCCAGCATTTT.

In DNA, the CDR3 is TGTGCCAGCAGCTTAAGCGTTCGAACAGATACGCAGTATTTT. Its translation: CASSLSVRTDTQYF. The genes are TRBV7-3 and TRBJ2-3, with D unclear. The CDR3 runs to 14 residues. Trimming shortened V by 1 base and J by 3 bases, and 8 bases separated the two germline ends. In germline, CDR1 is SGHTA, CDR2 FQGTGA.

This clone turned up a few times. J is TRBJ1-5 and V is TRBV4-3; D is perhaps TRBD1 (5 bases). CDR1 LGHNA and CDR2 YSLEER come from the germline V gene. The CDR3 covers 13 residues. V was cut by 6 bases and J by 2 bases, with 8 bases left in between. CDR3 coding DNA: TGCGCCAGCAGTCGGGGGGGCAATCAGCCCCAGCATTTT. It specifies CASSRGGNQPQHF.

V is TRBV6-1 and J is TRBJ2-5; D not certain. The CDR3 contains 14 residues. Trimming pared 3 bases from V and 2 bases from J, leaving 10 bases between. The germline V gene has CDR1 MNHNS and CDR2 SASEGT. CDR3 loop: CASSDWQTQETQYF. CDR3 DNA sequence: TGTGCCAGCAGTGATTGGCAGACTCAAGAGACCCAGTACTTC.

The chain recombines TRBV9 with TRBJ2-3, with 10 bases matching TRBD2. This CDR3 comprises 16 residues. Trimming took 0 bases from V and 6 from J; bases not matched to a gene: 7. Germline CDR1 is SGDLS and CDR2 is YYNGEE. The CDR3 loop reads CASSVAGLAGADTQYF. CDR3 DNA: TGTGCCAGCAGCGTAGCAGGGCTAGCGGGAGCCGATACGCAGTATTTT.

The chain carries TRBV19 and TRBJ2-7; 9 positions match TRBD2. Germline V gene sequence: CDR1 LNHDA, CDR2 SQIVND (reference sequence). The CDR3 loop spans 18 amino acids. V shed 6 bases and J 3 bases; nucleotides not matched to a gene: 18. CDR3 DNA sequence: TGTGCCAGTAGCCGACGGGGACTAGCCACTCAGGGTATCTACGAGCAGTACTTC. Its protein product is CASSRRGLATQGIYEQYF.

The gene calls are TRBV14 and TRBJ2-7; no clear D gene. V lost 1 base, J lost 5 bases, and 3 bases lay in between. Germline V gene sequence: CDR1 SGHDN, CDR2 FVKESK. This CDR3 is built from 11 residues. The CDR3 loop reads CASSQADEQYF. The CDR3 nucleotides read TGTGCCAGCAGCCAAGCGGACGAGCAGTACTTC.

The chain carries TRBV29-1 and TRBJ2-7; possibly TRBD1 for D (6 bases). V dropped 7 bases and J dropped 0 bases, with 13 bases sitting between them. Germline V CDR1 and CDR2: SQVTM, ANQGSEA. The CDR3 spans 13 residues. The CDR3 bases are TGCAGCGGTCGACAGGCGAACTCCTACGAGCAGTACTTC. As protein: CSGRQANSYEQYF.

The chain has TRBV2 and TRBJ1-4, with unresolved D. The CDR3 consists of 15 residues. Trimming took 2 bases from V and 7 from J, leaving 14 bases between them. Germline V lookup: CDR1 SNHLY, CDR2 FYNNEI. Here the CDR3 DNA reads TGTGCCAGCAGTGAATATACGGGTGTCGGTGAAAAACTGTTTTTT. It specifies CASSEYTGVGEKLFF. Together with reference TRBV2 and TRBJ1-4, the CDR3 gives the full variable domain: EPEVTQTPSHQVTQMGQEVILRCVPISNHLYFYWYRQILGQKVEFLVSFYNNEISEKSEIFDDQFSVERPDGSNFTLKIRSTKLEDSAMYFCASSEYTGVGEKLFFGSGTQLSVL.

DNA of the CDR3: TGTGCCAGCAGTGCGATCAGGGCGGGTCAGCCCCAGCATTTT. Encoded protein: CASSAIRAGQPQHF. The chain recombines TRBV2 with TRBJ1-5; tentative D call: TRBD1 (5 bases). CDR1 and CDR2 from the germline V gene are SNHLY and FYNNEI. This CDR3 has 14 amino acids. V was pared by 4 bases and J by 6 bases, with 13 bases between.

The chain joins TRBV18 to TRBJ2-7, with 9 bases that match TRBD1. The CDR3 is 19 residues long. J was trimmed by 5 bases and V by 2 bases; bases with no gene match: 19. Germline V gene lookup returns CDR1 KGHSH and CDR2 LQKENI. The CDR3 DNA reads TGTGCCAGCTCACCAAGTAAGGGGAATCCGGGACAGGGTAACGACGAGCAGTACTTC. It specifies CASSPSKGNPGQGNDEQYF. Combining the CDR3 with reference TRBV18 and TRBJ2-7 gives the whole variable domain NAGVMQNPRHLVRRRGQEARLRCSPMKGHSHVYWYRQLPEEGLKFMVYLQKENIIDESGMPKERFSAEFPKEGPSILRIQQVVRGDSAAYFCASSPSKGNPGQGNDEQYFGPGTRLTVT.